This T cell receptor (beta chain) was profiled in a study of T-cell reconstitution after alpha-beta-depleted transplantation in children. Study-wide points: About two months after transplant, alpha-beta T cells reportedly came from several hundred expanded graft clones. One year after transplant, T-cell counts and diversity came mostly from newly produced T cells. Surviving recipient T cells and intrathymic progenitors accounted for some patients' high TCRbeta diversity at day 60.

The sample holds a few counts of this clonotype. Its antigen is not identified. This sample's TCRbeta library carried unique molecular identifier barcodes. TCRdb itself ran the PCR reads through MiXCR, one entry per CDR3 protein. The data hold 140,000 to 150,000 distinct CDR3 sequences, with around 10% observed a single time. The sequence was obtained from a female patient aged 2-15 years who had a stem cell transplant for congenital amegakaryocytic thrombocytopenia, so the T cells may come from the graft donor. The sequences come from PBMCs, mostly from graft donor cells, collected 180 days after TCRalphabeta/CD19-depleted stem cell transplant.

The CDR3 DNA is TGCGCCAGCAGCCAATGGCGTCTAGCGGAAAACATTCAGTACTTC. The encoded protein is CASSQWRLAENIQYF. This chain uses TRBV4-3 with TRBJ2-4, with 7 bases fitting TRBD2. This CDR3 is built from 15 residues. Trimming cost V 2 bases and J 5 bases; bases outside gene matches: 6. The germline V gene encodes CDR1 LGHNA and CDR2 YSLEER.